The 17 T cell receptor beta chains reported below all come from one sample, sequenced in a study of T-cell reconstitution after alpha-beta-depleted transplantation in children. Using unique molecular identifiers, the investigators prepared the TCRbeta library. TCRdb re-derived calls from the PCR reads in MiXCR, one entry per CDR3 protein. In the table there are about 420,000 distinct CDR3 sequences, 15% to 20% of which are singletons. The specimen was PBMCs, mostly from graft donor cells, collected 360 days after TCRalphabeta/CD19-depleted stem cell transplant. Receptors originate from a boy under two years old who had a stem cell transplant for Wiskott-Aldrich syndrome, so the T cells may come from the graft donor.

This clonotype was observed at least ten times. The chain is built from TRBV7-2 and TRBJ2-1; 10 bases line up with TRBD2. Trimming removed 7 bases from V and 7 bases from J; junction bases left unmatched: 16. This CDR3 spans 17 amino acids. The germline CDR1 and CDR2 sequences are SGHTA and FQGNSA. CDR3 loop: CASITRGVAGGPNEQFF. CDR3 nucleotides: TGTGCCAGCATCACCAGGGGGGTAGCGGGGGGCCCTAATGAGCAGTTCTTC.

The V call is TRBV12-3 or TRBV12-4, the J call TRBJ2-3; TRBD1 matches at 10 bases. With V trimmed by 5 bases and J by 6 bases, 5 bases remained unmatched. The CDR3 has 14 residues. In DNA form, the CDR3 reads TGTGCCAGCAGTAACCGGGACAGGGGTGATACGCAGTATTTT. This encodes CASSNRDRGDTQYF.

This clonotype appeared a few times. The rearrangement joins TRBV10-3 to TRBJ2-5; TRBD1 is a possible D gene (5 bases). Per the germline V gene, CDR1 is ENHRY and CDR2 is SYGVKD. The CDR3 consists of 13 residues. Trimming stripped 7 bases from V and 2 bases from J, with 11 bases between. The DNA of the CDR3 is TGTGCCATCACCCGGACACCTCAAGAGACCCAGTACTTC. Encoded protein: CAITRTPQETQYF.

There are a few counts of this clonotype. The chain uses TRBV12-3 or TRBV12-4 and TRBJ2-1, with 7 bases matching TRBD1. This CDR3 has 15 amino acids. Germline trimming cut 2 bases from V and 8 bases from J; bases unmatched to any gene: 9. The CDR3 spells CASSLTRNRGYEQFF. In DNA form, the CDR3 reads TGTGCCAGCAGTTTAACACGGAACAGGGGCTATGAGCAGTTCTTC.

The table lists this clonotype with a few counts. This chain uses TRBV5-5 with TRBJ2-7, with 11 positions matching TRBD1. J was trimmed by 3 bases and V by 0 bases; bases with no gene match: 8. CDR1 SGHKS and CDR2 YYEKEE come from the germline V gene (reference sequence). This CDR3 comprises 17 residues. This CDR3 reads CASSLGPGTGGIYEQYF. Here the CDR3 DNA reads TGTGCCAGCAGCTTGGGACCCGGGACAGGGGGTATCTACGAGCAGTACTTC.

Comments on this clonotype: An end of the junction differs from the germline gene, which may be a read error. The chain couples TRBV20-1 to TRBJ2-3; weak D call: TRBD2 (7 bases). The CDR3 covers 12 residues. Germline V lookup: CDR1 DFQATT, CDR2 SNEGSKA (reference sequence). The DNA for the CDR3 is TGCAGTGCGAGAGGGGGGGCGTATACGCAGTATTTT. Translated: CSARGGAYTQYF.

CDR3: CASSLAGTRRDTQYF. The DNA for the CDR3 is TGTGCCAGCAGCTTAGCTGGGACTAGGCGAGATACGCAGTATTTT. The J gene is TRBJ2-3, the V gene TRBV7-9; 8 bases map to TRBD2. The ends lost 0 bases at V and 5 bases at J; junction bases unmatched: 4. This CDR3 is built from 15 residues. CDR1 is SEHNR, CDR2 FQNEAQ, per germline (reference sequence).

This clonotype came up a few times. CDR3 region: CASARVTNSPLHF. The CDR3 nucleotides are TGTGCCAGCGCCCGAGTCACTAATTCACCCCTCCACTTT. This chain uses TRBV6-1 with TRBJ1-6; D is uncertain. The germline gives CDR1 MNHNS, CDR2 SASEGT. Trimming pared 8 bases from V and 6 bases from J, leaving 11 bases between. This CDR3 comprises 13 residues.

This clonotype was counted only a few times. The DNA of the CDR3 is TGTGCCAGCAGTTACCAAGGGGGGCCGGGAAACACCATATATTTT. Amino acids: CASSYQGGPGNTIYF. The chain uses TRBV6-5 and TRBJ1-3; TRBD1 is a possible D gene (6 bases). Trimming shortened V by 2 bases and J by 4 bases, and 12 bases separated the two germline ends. The CDR3 contains 15 residues. Germline CDR1 reads MNHEY; CDR2 reads SVGAGI.

V is TRBV7-2 and J is TRBJ2-2; tentative D call: TRBD2 (5 bases). Between the trimmed V and J ends, which lost 8 bases and 5 bases, there was a span of 9 bases. Germline V gene lookup returns CDR1 SGHTA and CDR2 FQGNSA. This CDR3 has 12 amino acids. The CDR3 DNA follows: TGTGCCAGCGGGAGTGATACCGGGGAGCTGTTTTTT. Translated, it gives CASGSDTGELFF. Looking up the rest from reference TRBV7-2 and TRBJ2-2 gives the full variable domain: GAGVSQSPSNKVTEKGKDVELRCDPISGHTALYWYRQSLGQGLEFLIYFQGNSAPDKSGLPSDRFSAERTGGSVSTLTIQRTQQEDSAVYLCASGSDTGELFFGEGSRLTVL.

J is TRBJ1-4 and V is TRBV6-1; D unresolved. This CDR3 contains 13 residues. The germline V and J ends were trimmed by 6 bases and 7 bases, with 12 bases remaining between them. Per germline, CDR1 MNHNS and CDR2 SASEGT. CDR3 amino acids: CASRSRKSEKLFF. In DNA form, the CDR3 reads TGTGCCAGCAGAAGTCGGAAAAGTGAAAAACTGTTTTTT.

The rearrangement uses TRBV4-3 and TRBJ2-1, with 7 bases aligning to TRBD1. V lost 1 base to trimming and J lost 6 bases; unmatched junction nucleotides: 6. Germline-derived CDR1 and CDR2 are LGHNA and YSLEER. The CDR3 totals 15 residues. CDR3 coding DNA: TGCGCCAGCAGCCAAGCTGACGGGACAGTCAATGAGCAGTTCTTC. Its protein is CASSQADGTVNEQFF.

This clonotype has only a few counts. The chain joins TRBV4-1 to TRBJ2-1, with D perhaps TRBD2 (5 bases). V was trimmed by 0 bases and J by 9 bases, leaving 24 bases between them. This CDR3 comprises 18 residues. CDR1 is MGHRA, CDR2 YSYEKL, per germline. CDR3 sequence (DNA): TGCGCCAGCAGCCAAGACTCGGGGAGCGGATCGCGGAGGAGTGAGCAGTTCTTC. This encodes CASSQDSGSGSRRSEQFF.

Many counts were recorded for this clonotype. This chain connects TRBV12-3 or TRBV12-4 to TRBJ2-7, with 8 nucleotides matching TRBD1. CDR3 size: 13 residues. The ends lost 6 bases at V and 5 bases at J; junction bases unmatched: 6. CDR3 coding DNA: TGTGCCAGCAGCCTGAACAGGGGGAACGAGCAGTACTTC. It specifies CASSLNRGNEQYF.

The rearrangement uses TRBV7-9 and TRBJ1-2; D unclear. The germline V gene encodes CDR1 SEHNR and CDR2 FQNEAQ (reference sequence). V lost 4 bases, J lost 2 bases, and 8 bases lay in between. The CDR3 spans 13 residues. Here the CDR3 DNA reads TGTGCCAGCAGCTCAAAAGGGAACTATGGCTACACCTTC. Protein product: CASSSKGNYGYTF.

The chain carries TRBV13 and TRBJ2-7; D is perhaps TRBD1 or TRBD2 (5 bases each). Trimming took 7 bases from V and 2 from J, leaving 15 bases between them. This CDR3 has 14 amino acids. CDR1 is PRHDT, CDR2 FYEKMQ, per germline (reference sequence). Written as DNA, the CDR3 is TGTGCCAGCACCAACCGGGGCCTGGCCTACGAGCAGTACTTC. Encoded protein: CASTNRGLAYEQYF.

This clonotype appeared many times. V usage is TRBV4-1 and J usage is TRBJ2-6, with TRBD1 as a possible D gene (5 bases). V was pared by 3 bases and J by 4 bases, with 16 bases between. The CDR3 loop spans 17 amino acids. Germline V CDR1 and CDR2: MGHRA, YSYEKL. CDR3 in DNA: TGCGCCAGCAGCCAGATCCCAGGGAAGAGCGGGGCCAACGTCCTGACTTTC. This gives the protein CASSQIPGKSGANVLTF.